This TCR beta chain was observed in a study of technical replicates of blood from a few donors. Germline V gene data show CDR1 as MNHNY and CDR2 as SVGAGI (reference sequence). V was clipped by 5 bases and J by 4 bases; unmatched bases: 11. This CDR3 spans 16 amino acids. The method was immunoSEQ multiplex PCR; TCRdb's version includes in-frame clones alone and lacks a portion of them. The sample yields tens of thousands of clones, under 99% seen once. The TCR sequence derives from a human donor in good health. The sequenced sample was T cells isolated from PBMCs. The chain is built from TRBV6-6 and TRBJ2-7; 10 bases line up with TRBD2. CDR3 residues: CASSLHIAGGQYEQYF. CDR3 nucleotides: TGTGCCAGCAGTCTTCACATAGCGGGAGGACAATACGAGCAGTACTTC.